This T cell receptor (beta chain) appears in the sequencing data of a study of T-cell reconstitution after alpha-beta-depleted transplantation in children. TCRbeta library preparation incorporated unique molecular identifiers. Each CDR3 protein gets one entry after TCRdb re-called the PCR reads with MiXCR. The sample lists about 610,000 distinct CDR3 sequences, about 10% seen once, with less than 5% in the top ten. Germline CDR1 MNHEY, CDR2 SVGEGT. V was clipped by 3 bases and J by 3 bases; unmatched bases: 11. The CDR3 extends over 17 amino acids. Sequenced here: PBMCs from the stem cell graft donor, sampled from the stem cell graft. The rearrangement links TRBV6-2 or TRBV6-3 to TRBJ1-5; 7 nucleotides line up with TRBD1. This receptor was identified in a human donor who donated a stem cell graft to a child with acute myeloid leukemia. The DNA for the CDR3 is TGTGCCAGCAGTTATTTTGTCGGACAGGCGCTCAATCAGCCCCAGCATTTT. It encodes CASSYFVGQALNQPQHF.